This T cell receptor (beta chain) comes out of a study of CD8+CD57+ T cells in acquired aplastic anemia. Study in general: Recorded DNA amounts for sorted CD4+ and CD8+ cells had an average of 3.2 ug.

CD8+CD57+ cell expansion had been shown by flow cytometry in patients chosen for sequencing. Blood came from patients not yet given any therapy. Worth noting for this clonotype: What it binds is not known.

Profiling that covered TCR beta VDJ and CDR3 relied on genomic DNA as its template. One entry per CDR3 protein, called by TCRdb with MiXCR from the reads. The sample shows roughly 220,000 distinct CDR3 sequences, approximately 65% of them seen only once. Deletions cut 6 bases from V and 2 bases from J, with 17 bases between. The CDR3 contains 15 residues. The germline V gene has CDR1 SEHNR and CDR2 FQNEAQ (reference sequence). Study findings and constraints: Almost 30 sequences, all CD8+ CDR3, were shared between patients and controls.

The TCR was taken from a human donor with aplastic anemia. This rearrangement joins TRBV7-9 to TRBJ2-7, with D perhaps TRBD1 (6 bases). Sequencing was carried out using sorted CD4+, CD8+, or CD8+CD57+ T cells (not recorded which) from PBMCs. The CDR3 DNA is TGTGCCAGCAGTGCGGACAGTAGCCTAACCTACGAGCAGTACTTC. Translation: CASSADSSLTYEQYF.